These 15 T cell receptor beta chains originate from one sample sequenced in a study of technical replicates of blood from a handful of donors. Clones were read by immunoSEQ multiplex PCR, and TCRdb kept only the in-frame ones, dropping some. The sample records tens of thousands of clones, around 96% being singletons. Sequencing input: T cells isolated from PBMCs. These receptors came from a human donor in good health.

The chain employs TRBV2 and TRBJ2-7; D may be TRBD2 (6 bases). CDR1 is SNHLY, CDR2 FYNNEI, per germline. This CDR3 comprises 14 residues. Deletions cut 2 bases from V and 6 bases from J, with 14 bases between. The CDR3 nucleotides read TGTGCCAGCAGTGAAACGGTAAGGGAGGTCGAGCAGTACTTC. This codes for CASSETVREVEQYF.

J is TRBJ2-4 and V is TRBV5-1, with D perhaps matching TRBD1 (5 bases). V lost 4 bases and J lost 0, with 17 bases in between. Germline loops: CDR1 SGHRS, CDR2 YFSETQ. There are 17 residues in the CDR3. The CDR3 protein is CASSTVDKTIAKNIQYF. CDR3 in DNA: TGCGCCAGCAGCACCGTGGACAAGACCATAGCCAAAAACATTCAGTACTTC.

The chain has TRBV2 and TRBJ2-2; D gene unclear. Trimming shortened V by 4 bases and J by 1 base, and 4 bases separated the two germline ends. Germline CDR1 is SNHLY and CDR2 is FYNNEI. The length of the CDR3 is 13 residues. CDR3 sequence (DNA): TGTGCCAGCAGTGCTTGGAACACCGGGGAGCTGTTTTTT. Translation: CASSAWNTGELFF.

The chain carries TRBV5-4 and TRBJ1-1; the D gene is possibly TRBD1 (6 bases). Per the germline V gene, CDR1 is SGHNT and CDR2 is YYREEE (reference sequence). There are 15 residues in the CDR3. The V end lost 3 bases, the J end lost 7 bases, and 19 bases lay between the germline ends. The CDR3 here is CASSSKDSLDGEAFF. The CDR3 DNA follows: TGTGCCAGCAGCTCAAAGGACAGTTTGGATGGTGAAGCTTTCTTT.

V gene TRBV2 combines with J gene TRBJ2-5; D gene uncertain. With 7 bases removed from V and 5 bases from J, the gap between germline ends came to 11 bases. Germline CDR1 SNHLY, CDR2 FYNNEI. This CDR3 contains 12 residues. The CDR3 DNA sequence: TGTGCCAGCAATGGCCTGCGGGAGACCCAGTACTTC. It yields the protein CASNGLRETQYF.

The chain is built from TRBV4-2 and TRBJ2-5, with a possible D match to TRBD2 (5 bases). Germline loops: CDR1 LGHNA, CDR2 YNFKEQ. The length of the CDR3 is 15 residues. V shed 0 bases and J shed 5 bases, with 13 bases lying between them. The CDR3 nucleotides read TGTGCCAGCAGCCAAGATCGGACCCGCGGGGAGACCCAGTACTTC. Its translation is CASSQDRTRGETQYF.

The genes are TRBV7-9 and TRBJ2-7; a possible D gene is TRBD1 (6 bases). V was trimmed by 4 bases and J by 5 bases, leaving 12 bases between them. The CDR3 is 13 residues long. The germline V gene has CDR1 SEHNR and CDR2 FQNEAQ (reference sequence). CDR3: CASSSGRGHEQYF. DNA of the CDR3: TGTGCCAGCAGCTCGGGCAGGGGCCACGAGCAGTACTTC. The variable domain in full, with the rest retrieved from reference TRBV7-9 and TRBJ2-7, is DTGVSQNPRHKITKRGQNVTFRCDPISEHNRLYWYRQTLGQGPEFLTYFQNEAQLEKSRLLSDRFSAERPKGSFSTLEIQRTEQGDSAMYLCASSSGRGHEQYFGPGTRLTVT.

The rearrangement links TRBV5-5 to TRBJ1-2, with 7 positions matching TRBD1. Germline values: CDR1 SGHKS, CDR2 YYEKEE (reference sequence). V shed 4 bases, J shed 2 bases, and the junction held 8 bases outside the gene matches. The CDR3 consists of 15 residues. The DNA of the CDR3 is TGTGCCAGCAGCGATAATGACAGGGTCAACTATGGCTACACCTTC. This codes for CASSDNDRVNYGYTF.

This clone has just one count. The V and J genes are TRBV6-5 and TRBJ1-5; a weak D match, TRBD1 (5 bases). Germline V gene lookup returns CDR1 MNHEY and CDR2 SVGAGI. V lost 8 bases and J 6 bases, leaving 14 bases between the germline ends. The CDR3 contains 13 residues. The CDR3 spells CASCRTMGQPQHF. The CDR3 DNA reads TGTGCCAGCTGCAGGACAATGGGTCAGCCCCAGCATTTT.

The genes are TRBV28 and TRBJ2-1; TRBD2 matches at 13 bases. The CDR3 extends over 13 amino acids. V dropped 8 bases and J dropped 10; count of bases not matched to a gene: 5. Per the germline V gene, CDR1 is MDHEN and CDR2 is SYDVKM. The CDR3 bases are TGTGCCAGCCGACTAGCGGGAGGATGGGAGCAGTTCTTC. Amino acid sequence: CASRLAGGWEQFF.

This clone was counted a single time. Here the CDR3 reads CASREGAGFSYGYTF. In nucleotides, the CDR3 is TGTGCCAGCAGAGAGGGTGCAGGATTTTCCTATGGCTACACCTTC. This chain links TRBV27 with TRBJ1-2, with no clear D. The germline V gene encodes CDR1 MNHEY and CDR2 SMNVEV (reference sequence). CDR3 size: 15 residues. With 6 bases removed from V and 4 bases from J, the gap between germline ends came to 18 bases.

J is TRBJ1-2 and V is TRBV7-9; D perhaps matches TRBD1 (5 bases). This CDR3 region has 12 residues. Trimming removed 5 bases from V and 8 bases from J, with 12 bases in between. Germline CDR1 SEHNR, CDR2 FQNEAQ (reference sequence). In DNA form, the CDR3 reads TGTGCCAGCAGCCTCAGGGTAGGGGGCTACACCTTC. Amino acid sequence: CASSLRVGGYTF.

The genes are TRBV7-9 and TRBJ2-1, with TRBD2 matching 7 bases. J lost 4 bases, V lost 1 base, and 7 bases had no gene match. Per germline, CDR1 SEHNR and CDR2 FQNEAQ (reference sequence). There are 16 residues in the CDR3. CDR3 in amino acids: CASSLETGRQYNEQFF. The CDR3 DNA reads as TGTGCCAGCAGCTTAGAGACCGGGAGGCAATACAATGAGCAGTTCTTC.

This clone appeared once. The CDR3 region is CASSSPATRNTGELFF. The CDR3 DNA reads as TGTGCCAGCAGCAGTCCCGCGACTAGGAACACCGGGGAGCTGTTTTTT. The chain recombines TRBV11-3 with TRBJ2-2; possibly TRBD2 for D (6 bases). The germline V and J ends were trimmed by 5 bases and 1 base, with 14 bases remaining between them. This CDR3 is built from 16 residues. CDR1 is SGHNT and CDR2 is YENEEA in the germline V gene.

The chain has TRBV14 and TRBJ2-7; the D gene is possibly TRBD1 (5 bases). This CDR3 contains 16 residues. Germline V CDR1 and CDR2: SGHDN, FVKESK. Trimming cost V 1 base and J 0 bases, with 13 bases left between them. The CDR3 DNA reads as TGTGCCAGCAGCCAAGTAGCAGGGTCGATCTCCTACGAGCAGTACTTC. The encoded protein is CASSQVAGSISYEQYF.